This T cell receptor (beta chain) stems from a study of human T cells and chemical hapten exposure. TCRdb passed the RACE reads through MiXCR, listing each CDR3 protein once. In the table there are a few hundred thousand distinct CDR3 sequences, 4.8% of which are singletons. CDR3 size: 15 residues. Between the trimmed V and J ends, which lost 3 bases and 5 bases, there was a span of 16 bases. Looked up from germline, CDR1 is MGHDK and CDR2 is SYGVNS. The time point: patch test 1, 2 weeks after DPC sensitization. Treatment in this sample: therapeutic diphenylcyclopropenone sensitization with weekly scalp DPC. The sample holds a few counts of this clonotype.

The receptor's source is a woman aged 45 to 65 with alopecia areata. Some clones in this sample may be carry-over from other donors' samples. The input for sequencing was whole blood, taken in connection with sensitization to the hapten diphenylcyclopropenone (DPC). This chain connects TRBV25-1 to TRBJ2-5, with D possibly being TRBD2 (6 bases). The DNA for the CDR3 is TGTGCCAGCAGTGAGGCGACTAGAGTGGTGGAGACCCAGTACTTC. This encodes CASSEATRVVETQYF.